This T cell receptor beta chain was captured by sequencing in a study of T cell responses to AZD1222 COVID-19 vaccine. TCRdb keeps only in-frame clones here, not all; method: immunoSEQ multiplex PCR. The sample has 100,000 to 150,000 clones, 80% to 90% seen once. The sequencing used peripheral blood, collected on day 0 of AZD1222 vaccination. This receptor was taken from an adult in good health.

The CDR3 DNA reads as TGTGCCAGCAGTTTCTCAAGCGGGGCGACAGATACGCAGTATTTT. This gives the protein CASSFSSGATDTQYF. V is TRBV28 and J is TRBJ2-3; 7 nucleotides agree with TRBD2. V trimming: 3 bases; J trimming: 3 bases; junction bases outside the gene matches: 6. Germline V gene sequence: CDR1 MDHEN, CDR2 SYDVKM. This CDR3 has 15 amino acids.